One sample yielded the 20 T cell receptor beta chains listed below, sequenced in a study of post-analysis software for immune sequencing data. Overall study results and limits: Included in a set of a few TRBV segments more frequent in patients than controls were TRBV5-6, TRBV5-1 and TRBV20-1.

Antigens for these TCRs are unknown. Unique molecular identifiers were present in the TCR beta cDNA libraries. MiXCR, applied by TCRdb to the PCR reads, yields one record per CDR3 protein. Of some 800,000 distinct CDR3 sequences listed, roughly 50% are singletons. The source material was blood. These TCRs come from a girl between 10 and 17 years old with multiple sclerosis.

The chain has TRBV15 and TRBJ1-1; D uncertain. With 0 bases removed from V and 0 bases from J, the gap between germline ends came to 11 bases. Looked up from germline, CDR1 is LNHNV and CDR2 is YYDKDF (reference sequence). The CDR3 covers 16 residues. Written as DNA, the CDR3 is TGTGCCACCAGCAGAGATGGTAGGTTCTTGAACACTGAAGCTTTCTTT. Encoded protein: CATSRDGRFLNTEAFF.

This rearrangement joins TRBV29-1 to TRBJ2-3; D not resolved. The CDR3 has 12 amino acids. From germline, CDR1 is SQVTM and CDR2 ANQGSEA. Trimming pared 8 bases from V and 8 bases from J, leaving 17 bases between. CDR3 sequence (DNA): TGCAGCCTCAGGCCGGGCCCAGGTACGCAGTATTTT. It encodes CSLRPGPGTQYF.

This clonotype was observed a single time. The chain employs TRBV5-5 and TRBJ2-5; D is unresolved. The DNA end is more similar to TRBJ2-7, so the J call may be wrong. CDR1 SGHKS and CDR2 YYEKEE come from the germline V gene (reference sequence). The length of the CDR3 is 18 residues. DNA for the CDR3: TGTGCCAGCAGCACACCGGCTACTTGGGGTGTTACTCTCTACGAGCAGTACTTC. Its translation: CASSTPATWGVTLYEQYF.

The chain employs TRBV24-1 and TRBJ1-5, with a tentative D call TRBD1 (5 bases). The V end lost 5 bases, the J end lost 3 bases, and 10 bases lay between the germline ends. Germline loops: CDR1 KGHDR, CDR2 SFDVKD. CDR3 length: 14 residues. CDR3 in DNA: TGTGCCACCAGTGGGGGCCAGCCCAATCAGCCCCAGCATTTT. Residues: CATSGGQPNQPQHF.

The chain is built from TRBV12-3 or TRBV12-4 and TRBJ2-6, with 8 nucleotides matching TRBD1. The V segment lost 6 bases and the J segment 0 bases; nucleotides outside the gene matches: 7. This CDR3 region has 17 residues. CDR3 DNA: TGTGCCAGCAGAAGGGACAGGCGAAACTCTGGGGCCAACGTCCTGACTTTC. Translated, it gives CASRRDRRNSGANVLTF.

The chain couples TRBV5-1 to TRBJ1-4; D unresolved. This CDR3 comprises 14 residues. V dropped 0 bases and J dropped 8 bases, with 11 bases sitting between them. Looked up from germline, CDR1 is SGHRS and CDR2 is YFSETQ. The CDR3 DNA reads TGCGCCAGCAGCTTGGGAGTACCGGGGGAAAAACTGTTTTTT. The encoded protein is CASSLGVPGEKLFF.

The table lists this clonotype with a count of one. This sequence joins TRBV7-8 and TRBJ1-4; no definite D call. CDR1 SGHVS and CDR2 FQNEAQ come from the germline V gene. Trimming stripped 4 bases from V and 8 bases from J, with 11 bases between. The CDR3 has 13 amino acids. The CDR3 spells CASSSGLDEKLFF. In nucleotides, the CDR3 is TGTGCCAGCAGCTCGGGATTGGACGAAAAACTGTTTTTT.

This clonotype showed up just once. The gene calls are TRBV6-5 and TRBJ1-2; unclear D gene. The V end was cut by 2 bases, the J end by 0 bases, with 7 bases between. The CDR3 sequence is 14 residues long. Germline V CDR1 and CDR2: MNHEY, SVGAGI. The CDR3 here is CASSYPGTNYGYTF. As DNA, the CDR3 is TGTGCCAGCAGTTACCCGGGGACTAACTATGGCTACACCTTC.

The chain joins TRBV4-1 to TRBJ1-1; D is undetermined. CDR3 size: 11 residues. Trimming left V 5 bases short and J 11 bases short, with 12 bases between. CDR1 is MGHRA, CDR2 YSYEKL, per germline. CDR3 coding DNA: TGCGCCAGCAGCTTAGGGAGGAAGGCTTTCTTT. Its protein is CASSLGRKAFF.

This clonotype was counted only a few times. The V gene is TRBV6-5, the J gene TRBJ2-5; a possible D gene is TRBD1 (5 bases). Germline CDR1 is MNHEY and CDR2 is SVGAGI. V lost 0 bases and J 5 bases, leaving 19 bases between the germline ends. CDR3 length: 17 residues. This CDR3 is CASSYSGDVPPWETQYF. The CDR3 DNA reads as TGTGCCAGCAGTTACTCAGGGGATGTTCCCCCTTGGGAGACCCAGTACTTC.

The V and J genes are TRBV9 and TRBJ2-7; TRBD1 agrees at 7 bases. The CDR3 runs to 16 residues. Germline-derived CDR1 and CDR2 are SGDLS and YYNGEE. The V gene end was trimmed by 4 bases and the J gene end by 2 bases; junction bases not matched to a gene: 12. CDR3 sequence reads: CASSQHPDRVTYEQYF. CDR3 nucleotides: TGTGCCAGCAGCCAACACCCCGACAGGGTGACCTACGAGCAGTACTTC. The full variable domain, in which reference TRBV9 and TRBJ2-7 provide the parts outside the CDR3, is DSGVTQTPKHLITATGQRVTLRCSPRSGDLSVYWYQQSLDQGLQFLIQYYNGEERAKGNILERFSAQQFPDLHSELNLSSLELGDSALYFCASSQHPDRVTYEQYFGPGTRLTVT.

The chain recombines TRBV7-2 with TRBJ2-1, with 7 bases identical to TRBD2. The CDR3 has 14 amino acids. The germline gives CDR1 SGHTA, CDR2 FQGNSA. Losses at the gene ends were 5 bases for V and 3 bases for J; bases not matched to a gene: 4. Here the CDR3 reads CASSRGLDYNEQFF. The CDR3 DNA sequence: TGTGCCAGCAGCCGCGGACTAGACTACAATGAGCAGTTCTTC.

The chain couples TRBV20-1 to TRBJ2-1; TRBD2 matches at 9 bases. The junction had 9 bases not matched to a gene; V was cut back by 2 bases and J by 1 base. CDR1 DFQATT and CDR2 SNEGSKA come from the germline V gene (reference sequence). The CDR3 length is 17 residues. CDR3 in DNA: TGCAGTGCTAGAAGTGGTAGCGGGAGCCAATCCTACAATGAGCAGTTCTTC. It encodes CSARSGSGSQSYNEQFF.

This clonotype was observed a few times. V and J are TRBV29-1 and TRBJ2-7; 7 nucleotides line up with TRBD1. Trimming at V came to 5 bases and at J to 4 bases, leaving 8 bases not matched to a gene. This CDR3 is 13 amino acids long. Germline V gene sequence: CDR1 SQVTM, CDR2 ANQGSEA. CDR3 protein: CSVSLGQLYEQYF. The CDR3 bases are TGCAGCGTTTCCCTGGGACAGTTATACGAGCAGTACTTC.

This clonotype was seen only a few times. The V gene is TRBV27, the J gene TRBJ1-2; D remains ambiguous. Germline CDR1 and CDR2: MNHEY and SMNVEV (reference sequence). CDR3 size: 15 residues. V gave up 3 bases and J gave up 4 bases, with 15 bases separating them. CDR3 coding DNA: TGTGCCAGCAGTTTGGGTAATGGCCGGGGCTATGGCTACACCTTC. This gives the protein CASSLGNGRGYGYTF.

This clonotype was found a few times. This chain uses TRBV10-3 with TRBJ2-1; D is undetermined. The V and J ends lost 3 bases and 6 bases respectively, with 3 bases between them. Germline V lookup: CDR1 ENHRY, CDR2 SYGVKD. This CDR3 is 11 amino acids long. DNA for the CDR3: TGTGCCATCAGTGACCCCAATGAGCAGTTCTTC. It is translated as CAISDPNEQFF.

The rearrangement joins TRBV16 to TRBJ2-1; no reliable D call. Trimming removed 1 base from V and 4 bases from J, with 14 bases in between. CDR3 size: 16 residues. The germline V gene encodes CDR1 KGHSY and CDR2 FQNENV. CDR3 sequence reads: CASSQFKRRSYNEQFF. The CDR3 coding sequence is TGTGCCAGCAGCCAATTTAAACGTAGAAGTTACAATGAGCAGTTCTTC.

V is TRBV3-1 and J is TRBJ2-4; weak D call: TRBD2 (6 bases). The better agreement between TRBJ2-5 and the DNA end casts doubt on the J call. This CDR3 spans 15 amino acids. The germline gives CDR1 LGHDT, CDR2 YNNKEL (reference sequence). DNA of the CDR3: TGTGCCAGCAGCCTAGGAGGGAGTCCCGGGGAGACCCAGTACTTC. Its protein is CASSLGGSPGETQYF.

Turning to this clonotype: The junction and the germline gene differ at one end; a read error may be behind it. The chain uses TRBV20-1 and TRBJ2-1; 7 positions agree with TRBD2. CDR1 and CDR2 (germline): DFQATT, SNEGSKA (reference sequence). This CDR3 region has 16 residues. The CDR3 nucleotides read TGCAGTGCTAGAGATGCCCCCGGGAGGAAATCCAATGAGCGGTTCTTC. This codes for CSARDAPGRKSNERFF.

The rearrangement joins TRBV18 to TRBJ1-6; TRBD1 might be the D (5 bases). The germline V and J ends were trimmed by 3 bases and 7 bases, with 13 bases remaining between them. The CDR3 contains 15 residues. Germline assignment: CDR1 KGHSH and CDR2 LQKENI. CDR3: CASSPGPEGNSPLHF. CDR3 coding DNA: TGTGCCAGCTCACCGGGACCCGAAGGGAATTCACCCCTCCACTTT.